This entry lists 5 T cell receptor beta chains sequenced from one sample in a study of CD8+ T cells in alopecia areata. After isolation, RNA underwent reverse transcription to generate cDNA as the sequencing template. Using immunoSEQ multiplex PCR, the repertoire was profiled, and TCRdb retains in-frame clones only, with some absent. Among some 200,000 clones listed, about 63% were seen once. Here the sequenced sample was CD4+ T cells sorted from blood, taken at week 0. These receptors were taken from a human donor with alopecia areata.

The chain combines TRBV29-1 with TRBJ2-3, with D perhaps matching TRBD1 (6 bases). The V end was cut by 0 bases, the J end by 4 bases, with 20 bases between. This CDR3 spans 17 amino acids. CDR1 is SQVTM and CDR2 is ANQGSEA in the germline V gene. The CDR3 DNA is TGCAGCGTTGAAGATTGGGGGACACCAAAAGCGGCAGATACGCAGTATTTT. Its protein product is CSVEDWGTPKAADTQYF.

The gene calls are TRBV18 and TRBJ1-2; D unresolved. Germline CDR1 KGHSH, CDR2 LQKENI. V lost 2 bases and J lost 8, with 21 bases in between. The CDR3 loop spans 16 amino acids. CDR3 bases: TGTGCCAGCTCACCAGCACTAGGGAACCCCGGGTCGGGCTACACCTTC. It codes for CASSPALGNPGSGYTF.

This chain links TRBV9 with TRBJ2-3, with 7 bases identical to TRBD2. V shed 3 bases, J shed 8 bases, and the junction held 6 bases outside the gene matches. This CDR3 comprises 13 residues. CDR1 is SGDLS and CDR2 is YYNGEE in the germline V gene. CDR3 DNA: TGTGCCAGCAGCGAGACACAGCGGGGTACGCAGTATTTT. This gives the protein CASSETQRGTQYF.

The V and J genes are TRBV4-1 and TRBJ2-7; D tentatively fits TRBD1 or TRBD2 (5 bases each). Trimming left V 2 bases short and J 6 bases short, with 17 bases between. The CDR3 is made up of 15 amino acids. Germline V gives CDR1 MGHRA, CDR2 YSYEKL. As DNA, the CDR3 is TGCGCCAGCAGCCAAAAGGTGGGGACGATCGGCGAGCAGTACTTC. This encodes CASSQKVGTIGEQYF.

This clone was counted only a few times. The CDR3 DNA reads as TGCGCCAGCAGCGGAGTCAGGGTTGCGGCGGGGGCCAACGTCCTGACTTTC. It translates to CASSGVRVAAGANVLTF. The chain combines TRBV5-1 with TRBJ2-6; perhaps TRBD1 as D (5 bases). The CDR3 sequence is 17 residues long. Germline V gives CDR1 SGHRS, CDR2 YFSETQ. V was clipped by 4 bases and J by 4 bases, with 18 bases between them.